This T cell receptor beta chain was recorded in a study of a mutant IDH1 vaccine in newly diagnosed glioma. Whole-study context: Vaccine administration was initiated 4-6 weeks following radiotherapy alone, or with temozolomide cycles. Treated patients had a mean age of about 40 years and a sex split that was approximately 62% male and 37.5% female. Prior therapy was radiotherapy, temozolomide, or both; most received both.

A remark on this clone: The antigen remains undetermined.

Profiled with immunoSEQ multiplex PCR; TCRdb holds only in-frame clones, not every one. This table holds about 48,000 clones, 65% to 85% found once. Noted time point: week 35, safety follow-up. Each vaccine dose was 300 ug of mutant IDH1 20-mer peptide, with topical imiquimod. In weeks 1, 3, 5, 7, 11, 15, 19 and 23, patients were immunized, eight times in all. The CDR3 contains 14 residues. Trimming pared 6 bases from V and 5 bases from J, leaving 16 bases between. In germline, CDR1 is SNHLY, CDR2 FYNNEI. The V gene is TRBV2, the J gene TRBJ1-2; no definite D call. The specimen was PBMCs, collected from a glioma patient whose treatment included an IDH1 peptide vaccine. This TCR was sampled from a man in his forties with glioma. In DNA form, the CDR3 reads TGTGCCAGCAGAAGTAACCTACTCCTTTATGGCTACACCTTC. Translation: CASRSNLLLYGYTF.